This T cell receptor beta chain came from a study of T cell repertoires in cytomegalovirus infection. For the study at large: Evidence of both CMV infection and a matching HLA type came from public TCR beta signatures.

The CDR3 length is 14 residues. Germline assignment: CDR1 LGHDT and CDR2 YNNKEL (reference sequence). V gave up 4 bases and J gave up 2 bases; unmatched junction bases: 4. Findings of the study overall: HLA-C-restricted CMV clonotypes gave the most frequent clonotype in two of eight donors. Identification of carriers of CMV plus the relevant HLA was performed using cumulative public TCR beta family frequency.

TCRdb processed the reads anew with MiXCR; each CDR3 protein has one entry. The sample has around 450,000 distinct CDR3 sequences; about a third are singletons. Remarks on this clonotype: What it binds is not known.

Material for sequencing was PBMCs. V gene TRBV3-1 combines with J gene TRBJ2-5, with TRBD2 identical over 7 bases. This receptor was taken from a human donor in good health (CMV status not recorded). Some clones in this sample may be carry-over from other donors' samples. The CDR3 is CASSRLAPQETQYF. CDR3 sequence (DNA): TGTGCCAGCAGCCGACTAGCCCCACAAGAGACCCAGTACTTC.